This T cell receptor (beta chain) came from a study of cytomegalovirus exposure and HLA in healthy donors. This clone was counted ten times or more. Its antigen is undetermined. Whole-study results and caveats: The investigators catalogued 164 TCR beta chains as cytomegalovirus-associated.

The germline gives CDR1 SGHRS, CDR2 YFSETQ. Trimming pared 0 bases from V and 5 bases from J, leaving 16 bases between. The length of the CDR3 is 16 residues. Amplification used 60 Vbeta primers and 13 Jbeta primers. The protocol was immunoSEQ multiplex PCR, while the TCRdb copy is restricted to in-frame clones and leaves out a portion. Of 150,000 to 180,000 clones detected, over 75% appear once; the ten largest clones hold around 5.6%. The clonotype was recovered from a woman in her thirties or forties in good health and CMV-seropositive. The chain couples TRBV5-1 to TRBJ2-3; the D gene is possibly TRBD2 (6 bases). The sequenced sample consisted of PBMCs. The chain's CDR3 is CASSLAGGIWIDTQYF. The CDR3 nucleotides read TGCGCCAGCAGCTTGGCTGGAGGGATTTGGATAGATACGCAGTATTTT.